One and the same sample provided the 5 T cell receptor beta chains below, sequenced in a study of T-cell reconstitution after alpha-beta-depleted transplantation in children. The library targeted TCRbeta and was prepared with unique molecular identifiers. MiXCR, applied by TCRdb to the PCR reads, yields one record per CDR3 protein. The sample holds approximately 420,000 distinct CDR3 sequences, approximately 11% seen once. The starting material was PBMCs from the stem cell graft donor, obtained from the stem cell graft. Every receptor here comes from a human donor who donated a stem cell graft to a child with acute myeloid leukemia.

In its sample, this clonotype was seen many times. This chain connects TRBV10-3 to TRBJ2-1; 7 nucleotides match TRBD2. There are 14 residues in the CDR3. Trimming took 5 bases from V and 7 from J; bases not matched to a gene: 8. The V gene's germline CDR1 is ENHRY and CDR2 SYGVKD. The CDR3 loop reads CAISPGLVGNEQFF. The CDR3 region has the DNA TGTGCCATCAGTCCCGGACTAGTAGGTAATGAGCAGTTCTTC.

This clonotype was observed at least ten times. The chain carries TRBV7-8 and TRBJ1-2; D gene unclear. The CDR3 loop spans 14 amino acids. Per germline, CDR1 SGHVS and CDR2 FQNEAQ. The V and J ends lost 2 bases and 3 bases respectively, with 10 bases between them. The CDR3 DNA reads as TGTGCCAGCAGCTTACCAGGAATGGACTATGGCTACACCTTC. Its protein is CASSLPGMDYGYTF.

The rearrangement links TRBV7-2 to TRBJ2-7, with TRBD2 matching over 11 bases. This CDR3 is built from 16 residues. Unmatched junction bases numbered 3, after V lost 0 bases and J lost 2 bases. Looked up from germline, CDR1 is SGHTA and CDR2 is FQGNSA. The CDR3 DNA is TGTGCCAGCAGCTTAGCAAGTAGCGGGAGGGCCTACGAGCAGTACTTC. Encoded protein: CASSLASSGRAYEQYF.

The V gene is TRBV7-9, the J gene TRBJ2-6, with D uncertain. From germline, CDR1 is SEHNR and CDR2 FQNEAQ (reference sequence). The CDR3 consists of 15 residues. Trimming took 5 bases from V and 1 from J, leaving 9 bases between them. CDR3: CASSPKISGANVLTF. CDR3 coding DNA: TGTGCCAGCAGCCCGAAGATTTCTGGGGCCAACGTCCTGACTTTC. Variable domain in full (rest from reference TRBV7-9 and TRBJ2-6): DTGVSQNPRHKITKRGQNVTFRCDPISEHNRLYWYRQTLGQGPEFLTYFQNEAQLEKSRLLSDRFSAERPKGSFSTLEIQRTEQGDSAMYLCASSPKISGANVLTFGAGSRLTVL.

The CDR3 DNA sequence: TGTGCCAGCAGGATAGCGGGAGCCAAACCGCCGTTCTTC. It is translated as CASRIAGAKPPFF. The J gene is TRBJ2-1, the V gene TRBV11-2; TRBD2 agrees at 9 bases. Unmatched junction bases numbered 12, after V lost 6 bases and J lost 15 bases. This CDR3 has 13 amino acids. In germline, CDR1 is SGHAT, CDR2 FQNNGV.